Listed here are 29 T cell receptor beta chains from one sample, sequenced in a study of shared clonotypes between healthy human individuals. Some clones are missing from TCRdb's copy, which holds only in-frame ones; the method was immunoSEQ multiplex PCR. The sample carries about 1.5 million clones, about 98% recorded once. Sequenced sample: naive CD4+ T cells sorted from blood. Subset indicated: CD45RA+ positively selected. The receptors here all came from a young man in good health.

J is TRBJ2-7 and V is TRBV5-1; 7 bases map to TRBD1. The CDR3 totals 15 residues. V gave up 0 bases and J gave up 1 base; unmatched junction bases: 4. Germline lookup yields CDR1 SGHRS and CDR2 YFSETQ. The CDR3: CASSLGQGPSYEQYF. CDR3 sequence (DNA): TGCGCCAGCAGCTTGGGACAGGGCCCATCCTACGAGCAGTACTTC.

The gene calls are TRBV5-5 and TRBJ1-1; possibly TRBD1 for D (5 bases). The CDR3 spans 14 residues. Trimming pared 0 bases from V and 4 bases from J, leaving 10 bases between. Germline V gene lookup returns CDR1 SGHKS and CDR2 YYEKEE (reference sequence). The CDR3 nucleotides are TGTGCCAGCAGCTTGGTTGGGGGATTCACTGAAGCTTTCTTT. This sequence encodes CASSLVGGFTEAFF.

The V gene is TRBV18, the J gene TRBJ1-1; D remains unclear. Germline V lookup: CDR1 KGHSH, CDR2 LQKENI. V dropped 0 bases and J dropped 0 bases, with 14 bases sitting between them. The CDR3 covers 17 residues. The CDR3 sequence: CASSPPYVRGMNTEAFF. The CDR3, as DNA: TGTGCCAGCTCACCACCTTACGTTCGGGGTATGAACACTGAAGCTTTCTTT.

V and J are TRBV9 and TRBJ2-7, with TRBD2 as a possible D gene (5 bases). V lost 0 bases to trimming and J lost 2 bases, with 12 bases between them. This CDR3 is built from 15 residues. The germline CDR1 and CDR2 sequences are SGDLS and YYNGEE. In DNA, the CDR3 is TGTGCCAGCAGCGTAGAGAGCGGTTATACCTACGAGCAGTACTTC. It encodes CASSVESGYTYEQYF.

This chain connects TRBV10-2 to TRBJ2-7; D unclear. This CDR3 has 14 residues. CDR1 WSHSY and CDR2 SAAADI come from the germline V gene. V was shortened by 4 bases and J by 2 bases, with 12 bases between the two germline ends. The CDR3 is CASSGTVRAYEQYF. Here the CDR3 DNA reads TGCGCCAGCAGTGGAACAGTAAGAGCCTACGAGCAGTACTTC.

The CDR3 region has the DNA TGCGCCAGCAGCCCCTTCGGGGCGGGAGGCAACCACGAGCAGTACTTC. Translating it yields CASSPFGAGGNHEQYF. The chain links TRBV5-1 to TRBJ2-7, with 8 bases identical to TRBD2. This CDR3 has 16 amino acids. V lost 4 bases, J lost 5 bases, and 14 bases stayed unmatched. The germline V gene has CDR1 SGHRS and CDR2 YFSETQ.

V gene TRBV2 combines with J gene TRBJ2-2; 8 bases fit TRBD1. There are 16 residues in the CDR3. V lost 1 base to trimming and J lost 2 bases; unmatched junction nucleotides: 3. CDR1 SNHLY and CDR2 FYNNEI come from the germline V gene. Here the CDR3 reads CASSEEGTGNTGELFF. The CDR3 DNA follows: TGTGCCAGCAGTGAAGAGGGGACAGGCAACACCGGGGAGCTGTTTTTT.

The chain carries TRBV28 and TRBJ2-5; 11 nucleotides match TRBD2. CDR1 is MDHEN and CDR2 is SYDVKM in the germline V gene. V was pared by 3 bases and J by 4 bases, with 13 bases of the junction left unmatched. The CDR3 loop spans 18 amino acids. The CDR3, as DNA: TGTGCCAGCAGTTTTTTGGGTAGCGGGAGGGCCCTATTAGAGACCCAGTACTTC. This sequence encodes CASSFLGSGRALLETQYF.

The rearrangement links TRBV15 to TRBJ1-4, with TRBD1 as a possible D gene (6 bases). This CDR3 has 14 amino acids. The germline gives CDR1 LNHNV, CDR2 YYDKDF (reference sequence). The V end lost 5 bases, the J end lost 7 bases, and 14 bases lay between the germline ends. The CDR3 DNA sequence: TGTGCCACCAGCGGGGGGCTGGTGAGTGAAAAACTGTTTTTT. It is translated as CATSGGLVSEKLFF.

V and J are TRBV25-1 and TRBJ1-2, with D possibly being TRBD1 (5 bases). Trimming shortened V by 3 bases and J by 4 bases, and 12 bases separated the two germline ends. Germline V gene sequence: CDR1 MGHDK, CDR2 SYGVNS. The CDR3 runs to 14 residues. The DNA for the CDR3 is TGTGCCAGCAGTGAGCCGGGGGATTCCTATGGCTACACCTTC. Translated, it gives CASSEPGDSYGYTF.

This chain joins TRBV5-4 and TRBJ2-7; D is uncertain. The germline V gene has CDR1 SGHNT and CDR2 YYREEE (reference sequence). The CDR3 is 16 amino acids. Trimming pared 2 bases from V and 0 bases from J, leaving 15 bases between. The CDR3 is CASSFTGRGTSYEQYF. The CDR3 nucleotides read TGTGCCAGCAGCTTCACTGGCCGAGGAACCTCCTACGAGCAGTACTTC.

The V gene is TRBV27, the J gene TRBJ2-1; the match to TRBD2 covers 12 bases. The CDR3 has 15 amino acids. After removal of 4 bases from V and 5 bases from J, the junction contained 3 bases not matched to a gene. Germline lookup yields CDR1 MNHEY and CDR2 SMNVEV (reference sequence). The CDR3 spells CASSSRTSGNNEQFF. In DNA form, the CDR3 reads TGTGCCAGCAGTTCCCGGACTAGCGGGAACAATGAGCAGTTCTTC.

The CDR3, as DNA: TGTGCCAGCTCACTACTCGGGACAGGGGGAAGCGAGCAGTACTTC. The encoded protein is CASSLLGTGGSEQYF. The V gene is TRBV18, the J gene TRBJ2-7, with 11 bases matching TRBD1. V dropped 4 bases and J dropped 6; count of bases not matched to a gene: 8. CDR1 and CDR2 from the germline V gene are KGHSH and LQKENI. The length of the CDR3 is 15 residues. The entire variable domain, with the rest obtained from reference TRBV18 and TRBJ2-7, is as follows: NAGVMQNPRHLVRRRGQEARLRCSPMKGHSHVYWYRQLPEEGLKFMVYLQKENIIDESGMPKERFSAEFPKEGPSILRIQQVVRGDSAAYFCASSLLGTGGSEQYFGPGTRLTVT.

V usage is TRBV5-1 and J usage is TRBJ2-7; 8 bases fit TRBD1. CDR1 and CDR2 from the germline V gene are SGHRS and YFSETQ. The CDR3 extends over 17 amino acids. Trimming cost V 1 base and J 1 base; bases outside gene matches: 10. CDR3 sequence (DNA): TGCGCCAGCAGCTTGTCCATTGGGACAGGACTTTCCTACGAGCAGTACTTC. This codes for CASSLSIGTGLSYEQYF.

V usage is TRBV19 and J usage is TRBJ2-3; D may be TRBD2 (6 bases). The length of the CDR3 is 16 residues. Germline V gene lookup returns CDR1 LNHDA and CDR2 SQIVND (reference sequence). V dropped 4 bases and J dropped 0 bases, with 14 bases sitting between them. CDR3 DNA: TGTGCCAGTAGTACCGCAGCAGGGACTAGCACAGATACGCAGTATTTT. The encoded protein is CASSTAAGTSTDTQYF.

The V and J genes are TRBV15 and TRBJ1-5; D perhaps matches TRBD1 (5 bases). The germline CDR1 and CDR2 sequences are LNHNV and YYDKDF (reference sequence). This CDR3 comprises 15 residues. V lost 2 bases to trimming and J lost 5 bases, with 13 bases between them. The CDR3 bases are TGTGCCACCAGCAGACCCCCCCTGGGGGATCAGCCCCAGCATTTT. It specifies CATSRPPLGDQPQHF.

The V and J genes are TRBV5-5 and TRBJ2-1; perhaps TRBD2 as D (5 bases). The CDR3 runs 18 residues. V was pared by 1 base and J by 2 bases, with 19 bases between. Germline assignment: CDR1 SGHKS and CDR2 YYEKEE (reference sequence). CDR3: CASSLRSDGVLPYNEQFF. The DNA of the CDR3 is TGTGCCAGCAGCTTGCGGTCTGACGGGGTTCTCCCCTACAATGAGCAGTTCTTC.

The chain links TRBV30 to TRBJ2-5; a weak D match, TRBD2 (7 bases). V was pared by 4 bases and J by 11 bases, with 14 bases between. Germline lookup yields CDR1 GTSNPN and CDR2 SVGIG (reference sequence). The CDR3 length is 11 residues. CDR3 sequence: CAWNTGGGQYF. CDR3 in DNA: TGTGCCTGGAACACGGGGGGCGGGCAGTACTTC.

The V call is TRBV5-1, the J call TRBJ2-1; no definite D call. The V gene lost 5 bases and the J gene lost 2 bases, with 14 bases spanning the gap. The CDR3 covers 15 residues. CDR1 SGHRS and CDR2 YFSETQ come from the germline V gene. The CDR3 spells CASRAGSATYNEQFF. The DNA of the CDR3 is TGCGCCAGCAGGGCCGGATCCGCAACCTACAATGAGCAGTTCTTC.

This sequence joins TRBV2 and TRBJ1-2; D may be TRBD1 (6 bases). The germline CDR1 and CDR2 sequences are SNHLY and FYNNEI. This CDR3 is 13 amino acids long. V was clipped by 8 bases and J by 4 bases, with 14 bases between them. CDR3 DNA: TGTGCCAGCGGAACAGGGTCCGGCTATGGCTACACCTTC. Its protein product is CASGTGSGYGYTF.

This clone was picked up one time. The chain combines TRBV7-2 with TRBJ2-1; 14 bases map to TRBD2. The CDR3 has 18 amino acids. From germline, CDR1 is SGHTA and CDR2 FQGNSA. V lost 4 bases and J lost 6; bases outside the gene matches: 11. CDR3: CASSSGTSGREVRNEQFF. The CDR3 DNA reads as TGTGCCAGCAGCTCCGGGACTAGCGGGAGAGAGGTTCGCAATGAGCAGTTCTTC.

The chain recombines TRBV6-5 with TRBJ2-1; no reliable D call. Germline V CDR1 and CDR2: MNHEY, SVGAGI. This CDR3 has 13 residues. Between the trimmed V and J ends, which lost 4 bases and 6 bases, there was a span of 10 bases. CDR3 residues: CASSSPQGNEQFF. In DNA, the CDR3 is TGTGCCAGCAGTTCCCCTCAAGGCAATGAGCAGTTCTTC.

J is TRBJ2-7 and V is TRBV19; 14 positions agree with TRBD2. This CDR3 is 13 amino acids long. Germline CDR1 LNHDA, CDR2 SQIVND (reference sequence). The V segment lost 5 bases and the J segment 7 bases; nucleotides outside the gene matches: 1. This CDR3 reads CASSGLAGGEQYF. CDR3 coding DNA: TGTGCCAGTAGTGGACTAGCGGGAGGTGAGCAGTACTTC.

The chain recombines TRBV11-2 with TRBJ1-2; TRBD1 agrees at 8 bases. Germline V lookup: CDR1 SGHAT, CDR2 FQNNGV. After removal of 3 bases from V and 6 bases from J, the junction contained 6 bases not matched to a gene. CDR3 length: 14 amino acids. In nucleotides, the CDR3 is TGTGCCAGCAGCTTTACTCAGGGGGCGCATGGCTACACCTTC. Amino acid sequence: CASSFTQGAHGYTF.

The chain couples TRBV23-1 to TRBJ1-1; D gene ambiguous. TRBV23-1 is placed among ORFs of uncertain function. V was cut by 2 bases and J by 3 bases, with 13 bases left in between. The CDR3 runs to 15 residues. The DNA for the CDR3 is TGCGCCAGCAGTCAAAGGACGACTGAGGACACTGAAGCTTTCTTT. This encodes CASSQRTTEDTEAFF.

The chain combines TRBV11-3 with TRBJ2-2; D is undetermined. Per the germline V gene, CDR1 is SGHNT and CDR2 is YENEEA. The V gene lost 5 bases and the J gene lost 5 bases, with 9 bases spanning the gap. The CDR3 is 13 residues long. CDR3 nucleotides: TGTGCCAGCAGCCGCGCTAGAACCGGGGAGCTGTTTTTT. Translating gives CASSRARTGELFF.

V and J are TRBV28 and TRBJ2-7, with TRBD2 matching over 9 bases. The CDR3 has 13 residues. V lost 10 bases to trimming and J lost 4 bases; unmatched junction nucleotides: 8. From germline, CDR1 is MDHEN and CDR2 SYDVKM. The CDR3 coding sequence is TGTGCCACATCGGCTAGCGGGAAGTACGAGCAGTACTTC. It codes for CATSASGKYEQYF.

The genes are TRBV7-9 and TRBJ2-7; no definite D call. Germline values: CDR1 SEHNR, CDR2 FQNEAQ (reference sequence). The CDR3 spans 12 residues. Trimming removed 2 bases at V and 6 bases at J, with 8 bases between. The CDR3 DNA is TGTGCCAGCAGCTTACGGTCTAGCGAGCAGTACTTC. Residues: CASSLRSSEQYF.

The gene calls are TRBV18 and TRBJ1-2, with D hard to call. This CDR3 is 15 amino acids long. Germline V gene lookup returns CDR1 KGHSH and CDR2 LQKENI. The germline V and J ends were trimmed by 1 base and 0 bases, with 9 bases remaining between them. The CDR3 is CASSPLLLSNYGYTF. CDR3 nucleotide sequence: TGTGCCAGCTCACCACTTCTCCTTTCTAACTATGGCTACACCTTC.